The 18 T cell receptor beta chains in this list originate from one sample, sequenced in a study of cytomegalovirus exposure and HLA in healthy donors. Use of 60 Vbeta and 13 Jbeta primers characterized the PCR. Only in-frame clones appear in the TCRdb table, and some are missing; sequencing was by immunoSEQ multiplex PCR. The profile shows about 180,000 clones, around 73% of them singletons. Source material: PBMCs. The receptors originated from a man aged 55 to 69 in good health and CMV-seronegative.

The chain couples TRBV6-5 to TRBJ1-1; 7 nucleotides match TRBD1. Germline assignment: CDR1 MNHEY and CDR2 SVGAGI. The CDR3 has 14 amino acids. The junction had 8 bases not matched to a gene; V was cut back by 5 bases and J by 5 bases. The CDR3 DNA reads TGTGCCAGCAGTATTGCTACAGGGGTAACTGAAGCTTTCTTT. This gives the protein CASSIATGVTEAFF.

V gene TRBV6-5 combines with J gene TRBJ1-1; 10 bases line up with TRBD1. J lost 4 bases, V lost 6 bases, and 5 bases had no gene match. Germline V CDR1 and CDR2: MNHEY, SVGAGI. This CDR3 spans 14 amino acids. The CDR3 protein is CASRDRGLSTEAFF. The CDR3 DNA reads as TGTGCCAGCAGAGACAGGGGGCTTAGCACTGAAGCTTTCTTT.

About this clone: The junction and the germline gene differ at one end; a read error may be behind it. The rearrangement links TRBV2 to TRBJ1-2; the match to TRBD1 covers 8 bases. CDR1 and CDR2 from the germline V gene are SNHLY and FYNNEI. This CDR3 has 14 amino acids. DNA of the CDR3: TGTGCCAGCACCTCAACCCAGGGGGCGATCGGCTACCCCTTC. It translates to CASTSTQGAIGYPF.

The genes are TRBV19 and TRBJ1-1; D is possibly TRBD1 (6 bases). This CDR3 spans 13 amino acids. CDR1 LNHDA and CDR2 SQIVND come from the germline V gene (reference sequence). V dropped 10 bases and J dropped 1 base, with 13 bases sitting between them. In nucleotides, the CDR3 is TGTGCCACCTCGGACAGAGGGAACACTGAAGCTTTCTTT. It is translated as CATSDRGNTEAFF.

V gene TRBV27 combines with J gene TRBJ1-1, with D tentatively TRBD1 (6 bases). Per the germline V gene, CDR1 is MNHEY and CDR2 is SMNVEV (reference sequence). CDR3 size: 13 residues. Trimming took 3 bases from V and 8 from J, leaving 13 bases between them. CDR3 nucleotide sequence: TGTGCCAGCAGTTTCCGGGACAACGGCGAAGCTTTCTTT. Translation: CASSFRDNGEAFF.

The table lists this clone with a count of one. The J gene is TRBJ1-1, the V gene TRBV5-1; D possibly corresponds to TRBD1 (6 bases). Germline assignment: CDR1 SGHRS and CDR2 YFSETQ. The CDR3 sequence is 15 residues long. V lost 4 bases and J 3 bases, leaving 16 bases between the germline ends. This chain's CDR3 is CASSLDLGGHTEAFF. As DNA, the CDR3 is TGCGCCAGCAGCCTAGACCTCGGGGGGCACACTGAAGCTTTCTTT.

This clone was counted between two and nine times. This rearrangement joins TRBV7-9 to TRBJ2-2; TRBD1 agrees at 7 bases. Germline V gene sequence: CDR1 SEHNR, CDR2 FQNEAQ (reference sequence). V shed 1 base and J 5 bases; nucleotides not matched to a gene: 7. The CDR3 sequence is 16 residues long. CDR3 sequence: CASSLGSQGITGELFF. The CDR3 DNA sequence: TGTGCCAGCAGCTTAGGTTCACAGGGGATAACCGGGGAGCTGTTTTTT.

This clone showed up just once. This sequence joins TRBV7-2 and TRBJ1-1, with TRBD1 as a possible D gene (6 bases). This CDR3 spans 15 amino acids. CDR1 SGHTA and CDR2 FQGNSA come from the germline V gene. V dropped 5 bases and J dropped 1 base, with 14 bases sitting between them. The CDR3 DNA is TGTGCCAGCAGCCCCCGATCAGGGGCGAACACTGAAGCTTTCTTT. As protein: CASSPRSGANTEAFF. Based on the CDR3 plus reference TRBV7-2 and TRBJ1-1, the full variable domain is GAGVSQSPSNKVTEKGKDVELRCDPISGHTALYWYRQSLGQGLEFLIYFQGNSAPDKSGLPSDRFSAERTGGSVSTLTIQRTQQEDSAVYLCASSPRSGANTEAFFGQGTRLTVV.

The chain joins TRBV19 to TRBJ2-2; no reliable D call. V was trimmed by 6 bases and J by 6 bases, leaving 8 bases between them. The germline gives CDR1 LNHDA, CDR2 SQIVND (reference sequence). CDR3 length: 12 amino acids. This CDR3 is CASSLSAGELFF. The CDR3 DNA reads as TGTGCCAGTAGCTTAAGCGCCGGGGAGCTGTTTTTT.

This rearrangement joins TRBV27 to TRBJ1-1; 7 bases match TRBD1. The CDR3 loop spans 15 amino acids. CDR1 is MNHEY and CDR2 is SMNVEV in the germline V gene (reference sequence). Trimming at V came to 6 bases and at J to 6 bases, leaving 13 bases not matched to a gene. The DNA for the CDR3 is TGTGCCAGCAGCCCCACCACGACAGGGCGGGCTGAAGCTTTCTTT. Its protein is CASSPTTTGRAEAFF.

The chain uses TRBV4-3 and TRBJ1-4; 8 bases are shared with TRBD1. CDR3 length: 16 amino acids. The germline V gene has CDR1 LGHNA and CDR2 YSLEER. V dropped 0 bases and J dropped 5; count of bases not matched to a gene: 5. CDR3 region: CASSQDSGQGNEKLFF. CDR3 in DNA: TGCGCCAGCAGCCAAGATAGTGGACAGGGAAATGAAAAACTGTTTTTT.

This chain links TRBV29-1 with TRBJ2-7; 8 nucleotides agree with TRBD1. J was trimmed by 4 bases and V by 3 bases; bases with no gene match: 8. The CDR3 has 14 residues. The V gene's germline CDR1 is SQVTM and CDR2 ANQGSEA. The CDR3 loop is CSVELPDRGYEQYF. CDR3 coding DNA: TGCAGCGTTGAGTTGCCTGACAGGGGTTACGAGCAGTACTTC.

A remark on this clone: Its ends do not fully match the called genes, so a read error is possible. The genes are TRBV27 and TRBJ1-2; 7 bases are shared with TRBD1. Germline CDR1 reads MNHEY; CDR2 reads SMNVEV (reference sequence). This CDR3 region has 13 residues. CDR3 nucleotides: TGTGCCAGCAGTGCGGGACAGTCCTATGGCTACCCCTTC. Translation gives CASSAGQSYGYPF.

The V call is TRBV11-2, the J call TRBJ2-7; 7 nucleotides agree with TRBD2. Germline V CDR1 and CDR2: SGHAT, FQNNGV. The CDR3 has 15 residues. V was pared by 4 bases and J by 3 bases, with 9 bases of the junction left unmatched. The CDR3 loop reads CASSSSDAGDYEQYF. In DNA form, the CDR3 reads TGTGCCAGCAGCTCTTCAGACGCGGGGGACTACGAGCAGTACTTC.

The rearrangement joins TRBV19 to TRBJ2-7, with 8 bases matching TRBD1. V shed 7 bases and J 4 bases; nucleotides not matched to a gene: 12. Germline CDR1 is LNHDA and CDR2 is SQIVND (reference sequence). The CDR3 has 15 residues. The CDR3: CASTHSRDRRYEQYF. The DNA of the CDR3 is TGTGCCAGTACCCACTCCCGGGACAGGCGGTACGAGCAGTACTTC.

The V call is TRBV10-3, the J call TRBJ2-7; TRBD1 matches 9 bases. Germline trimming cut 5 bases from V and 2 bases from J; bases unmatched to any gene: 7. Germline CDR1 is ENHRY and CDR2 is SYGVKD. The CDR3 consists of 15 residues. CDR3 loop: CAISTPGTGTYEQYF. The CDR3 region has the DNA TGTGCCATCAGTACACCCGGGACAGGGACCTACGAGCAGTACTTC.

The CDR3 DNA sequence: TGTGCCAGTAGTCCTCGGACTACCTCCGGTACGCAGTATTTT. Translated, it gives CASSPRTTSGTQYF. The rearrangement uses TRBV19 and TRBJ2-3; TRBD2 might be the D (6 bases). The V end was cut by 5 bases, the J end by 8 bases, with 17 bases between. The CDR3 length is 14 residues. In germline, CDR1 is LNHDA, CDR2 SQIVND (reference sequence).

Points on this clone: The junction departs from the called germline gene at one end, perhaps through a read error. The rearrangement joins TRBV7-7 to TRBJ2-5; 8 bases are shared with TRBD2. The germline gives CDR1 SSHAT, CDR2 FNYEAQ (reference sequence). The CDR3 totals 15 residues. This chain's CDR3 is CASSLGAGVQETQYF. CDR3 DNA: TGTGCTAGCAGCTTAGGAGCGGGGGTACAAGAGACCCAGTACTTC.